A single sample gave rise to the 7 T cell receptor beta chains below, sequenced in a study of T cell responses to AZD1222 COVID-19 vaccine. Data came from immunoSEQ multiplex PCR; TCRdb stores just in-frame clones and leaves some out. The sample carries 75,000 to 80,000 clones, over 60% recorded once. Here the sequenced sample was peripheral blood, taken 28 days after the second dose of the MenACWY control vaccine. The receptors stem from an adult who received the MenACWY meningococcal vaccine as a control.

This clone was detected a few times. The CDR3 loop is CASSRPGHNTEAFF. As DNA, the CDR3 is TGTGCCAGCAGCCGGCCGGGACATAACACTGAAGCTTTCTTT. V is TRBV14 and J is TRBJ1-1, with D possibly matching TRBD1 (6 bases). V gave up 4 bases and J gave up 2 bases, with 11 bases separating them. The CDR3 contains 14 residues. Germline CDR1 SGHDN, CDR2 FVKESK.

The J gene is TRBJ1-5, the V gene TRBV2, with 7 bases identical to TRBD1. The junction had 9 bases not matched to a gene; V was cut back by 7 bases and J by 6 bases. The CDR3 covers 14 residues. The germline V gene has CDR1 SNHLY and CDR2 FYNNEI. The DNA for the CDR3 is TGTGCCAGCACAGTTAGTAGGGGGCGTCAGCCCCAGCATTTT. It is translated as CASTVSRGRQPQHF.

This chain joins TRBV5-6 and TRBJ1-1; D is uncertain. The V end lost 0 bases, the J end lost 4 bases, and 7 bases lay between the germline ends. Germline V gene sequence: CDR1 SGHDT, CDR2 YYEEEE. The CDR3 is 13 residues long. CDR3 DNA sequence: TGTGCCAGCAGCTTGGCCCTGGGCACTGAAGCTTTCTTT. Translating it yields CASSLALGTEAFF.

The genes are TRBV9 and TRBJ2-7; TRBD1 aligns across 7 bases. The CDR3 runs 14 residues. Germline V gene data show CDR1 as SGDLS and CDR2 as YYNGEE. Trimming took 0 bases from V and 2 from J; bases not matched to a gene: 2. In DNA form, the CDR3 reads TGTGCCAGCAGCGTAGACCAGGGGGCCTACGAGCAGTACTTC. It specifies CASSVDQGAYEQYF.

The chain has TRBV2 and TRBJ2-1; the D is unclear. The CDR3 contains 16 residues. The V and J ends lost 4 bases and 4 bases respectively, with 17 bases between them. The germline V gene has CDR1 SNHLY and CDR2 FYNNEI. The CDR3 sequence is CASSGADVTTYNEQFF. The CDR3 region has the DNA TGTGCCAGCAGTGGAGCCGATGTAACGACGTACAATGAGCAGTTCTTC.

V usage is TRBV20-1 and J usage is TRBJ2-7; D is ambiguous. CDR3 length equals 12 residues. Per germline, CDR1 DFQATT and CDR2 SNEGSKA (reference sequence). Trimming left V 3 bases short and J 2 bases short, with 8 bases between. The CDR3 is CSASPEAYEQYF. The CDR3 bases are TGCAGTGCTAGTCCCGAAGCCTACGAGCAGTACTTC.

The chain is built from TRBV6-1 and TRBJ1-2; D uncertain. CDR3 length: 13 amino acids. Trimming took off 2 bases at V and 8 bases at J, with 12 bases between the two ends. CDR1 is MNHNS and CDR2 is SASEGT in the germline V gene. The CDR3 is CASSESRWGGYTF. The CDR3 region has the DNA TGTGCCAGCAGTGAAAGCCGTTGGGGAGGCTACACCTTC.